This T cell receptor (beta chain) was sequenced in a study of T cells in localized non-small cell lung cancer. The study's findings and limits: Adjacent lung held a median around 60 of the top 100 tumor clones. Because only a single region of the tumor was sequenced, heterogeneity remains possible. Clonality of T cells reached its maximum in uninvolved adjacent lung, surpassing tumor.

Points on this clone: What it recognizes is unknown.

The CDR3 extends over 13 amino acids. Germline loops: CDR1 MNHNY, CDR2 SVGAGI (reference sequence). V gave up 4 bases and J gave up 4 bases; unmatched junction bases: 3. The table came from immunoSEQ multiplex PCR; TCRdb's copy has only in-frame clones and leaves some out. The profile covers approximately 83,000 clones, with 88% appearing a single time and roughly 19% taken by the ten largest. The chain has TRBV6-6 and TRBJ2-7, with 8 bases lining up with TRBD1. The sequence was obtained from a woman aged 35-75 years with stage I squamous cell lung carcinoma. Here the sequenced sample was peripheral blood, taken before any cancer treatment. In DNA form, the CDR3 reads TGTGCCAGCAGTTTTTACAGGGGGTACGAGCAGTACTTC. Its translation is CASSFYRGYEQYF.